The present entry profiles one TCR beta chain with its context. The CDR3 length is 14 residues. V was clipped by 8 bases and J by 7 bases, with 18 bases between them. Germline V gives CDR1 MNHEY, CDR2 SVGAGI. The data originate from a study of long-term antiretroviral therapy in people with HIV. The assay used was immunoSEQ (version v3.0), run at survey level. The repertoire was sequenced with immunoSEQ multiplex PCR; TCRdb's copy has only in-frame clones and lacks some. The repertoire holds more than 25,000 clones, 85% to 90% seen once, with approximately 8.3% in the top ten. The J gene is TRBJ2-1, the V gene TRBV6-5; D is possibly TRBD1 (7 bases). The sequence was collected from a man in his fifties or sixties with HIV. The source was unsorted PBMCs, collected 3.2 years before starting antiretroviral therapy. DNA for the CDR3: TGTGCCAGCTTCACCCCCAGGGGGGCGAATGAGCAGTTCTTC. Its protein product is CASFTPRGANEQFF.